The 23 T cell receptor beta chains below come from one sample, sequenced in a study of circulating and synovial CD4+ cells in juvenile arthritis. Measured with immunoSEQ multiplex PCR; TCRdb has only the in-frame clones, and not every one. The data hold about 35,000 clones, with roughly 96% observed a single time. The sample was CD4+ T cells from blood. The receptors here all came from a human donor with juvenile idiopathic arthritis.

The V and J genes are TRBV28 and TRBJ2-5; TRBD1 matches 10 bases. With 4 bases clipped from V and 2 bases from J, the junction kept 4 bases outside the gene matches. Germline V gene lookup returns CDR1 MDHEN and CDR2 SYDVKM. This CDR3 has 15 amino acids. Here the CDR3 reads CASSSGGQGQETQYF. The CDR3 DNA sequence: TGTGCCAGCAGTTCCGGGGGACAGGGGCAAGAGACCCAGTACTTC.

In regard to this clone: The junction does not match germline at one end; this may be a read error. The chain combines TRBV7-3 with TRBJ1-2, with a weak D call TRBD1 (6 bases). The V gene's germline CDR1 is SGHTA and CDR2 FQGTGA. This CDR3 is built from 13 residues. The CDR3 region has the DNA TGTGCCGGCAGCCCAGGGGTATACTATGGCTACACCTTC. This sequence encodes CAGSPGVYYGYTF.

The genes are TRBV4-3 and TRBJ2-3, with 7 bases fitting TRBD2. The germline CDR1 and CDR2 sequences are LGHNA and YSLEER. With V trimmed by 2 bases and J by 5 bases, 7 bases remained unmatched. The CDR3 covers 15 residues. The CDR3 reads CASSQLGGGEDTQYF. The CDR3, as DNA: TGCGCCAGCAGCCAACTTGGCGGGGGAGAAGATACGCAGTATTTT.

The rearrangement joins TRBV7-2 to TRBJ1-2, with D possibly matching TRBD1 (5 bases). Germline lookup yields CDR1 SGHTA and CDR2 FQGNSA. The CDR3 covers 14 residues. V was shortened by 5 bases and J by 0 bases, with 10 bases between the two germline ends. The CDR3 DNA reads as TGTGCCAGCAGCCAGGGCGCTTCTAACTATGGCTACACCTTC. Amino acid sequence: CASSQGASNYGYTF. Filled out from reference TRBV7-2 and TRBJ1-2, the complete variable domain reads GAGVSQSPSNKVTEKGKDVELRCDPISGHTALYWYRQSLGQGLEFLIYFQGNSAPDKSGLPSDRFSAERTGGSVSTLTIQRTQQEDSAVYLCASSQGASNYGYTFGSGTRLTVV.

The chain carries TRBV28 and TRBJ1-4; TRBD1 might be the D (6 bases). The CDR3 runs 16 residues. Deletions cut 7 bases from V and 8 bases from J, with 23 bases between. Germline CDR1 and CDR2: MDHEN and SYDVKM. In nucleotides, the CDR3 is TGTGCCAGCACCCGCGGGGGGGGGACACTGGTAGAAAAACTGTTTTTT. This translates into CASTRGGGTLVEKLFF.

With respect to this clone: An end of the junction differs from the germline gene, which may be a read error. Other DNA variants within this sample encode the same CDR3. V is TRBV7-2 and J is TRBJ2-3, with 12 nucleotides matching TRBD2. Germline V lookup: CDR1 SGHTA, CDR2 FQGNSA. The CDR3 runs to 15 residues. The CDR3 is CASRTTSGRPDTQYF. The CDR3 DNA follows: TGTGCTAGCAGGACTACTAGCGGGAGGCCAGATACGCAGTATTTT.

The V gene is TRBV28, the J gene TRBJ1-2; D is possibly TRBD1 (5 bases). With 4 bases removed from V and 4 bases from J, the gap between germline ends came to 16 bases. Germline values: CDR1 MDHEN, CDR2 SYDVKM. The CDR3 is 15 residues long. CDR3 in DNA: TGTGCCAGCAGTTCCTCCGGGGGGGGGTTCTATGGCTACACCTTC. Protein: CASSSSGGGFYGYTF.

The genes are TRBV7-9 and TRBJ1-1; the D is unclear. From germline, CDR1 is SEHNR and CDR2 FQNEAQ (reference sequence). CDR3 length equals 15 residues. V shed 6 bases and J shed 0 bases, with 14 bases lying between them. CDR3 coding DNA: TGTGCCAGCAGGAGGGAGGGATCCATGAACACTGAAGCTTTCTTT. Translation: CASRREGSMNTEAFF.

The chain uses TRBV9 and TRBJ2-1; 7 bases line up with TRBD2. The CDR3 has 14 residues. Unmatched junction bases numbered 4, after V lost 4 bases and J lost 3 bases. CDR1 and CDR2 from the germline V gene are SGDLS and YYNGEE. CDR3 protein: CASSMGLIYNEQFF. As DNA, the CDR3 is TGTGCCAGCAGCATGGGACTAATCTACAATGAGCAGTTCTTC.

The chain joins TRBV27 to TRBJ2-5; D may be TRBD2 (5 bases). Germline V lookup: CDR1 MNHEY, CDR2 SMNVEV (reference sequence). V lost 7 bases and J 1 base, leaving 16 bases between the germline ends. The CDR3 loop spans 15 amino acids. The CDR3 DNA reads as TGTGCCAGCAAGTCGGACCCGCGGGTCCAAGAGACCCAGTACTTC. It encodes CASKSDPRVQETQYF.

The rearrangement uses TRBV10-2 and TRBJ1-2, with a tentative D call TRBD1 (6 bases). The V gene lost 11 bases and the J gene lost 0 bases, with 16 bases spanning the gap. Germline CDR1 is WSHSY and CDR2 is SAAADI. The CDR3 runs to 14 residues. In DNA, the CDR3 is TGCGCCGCAAGGGGGACAACGGCTAACTATGGCTACACCTTC. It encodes CAARGTTANYGYTF.

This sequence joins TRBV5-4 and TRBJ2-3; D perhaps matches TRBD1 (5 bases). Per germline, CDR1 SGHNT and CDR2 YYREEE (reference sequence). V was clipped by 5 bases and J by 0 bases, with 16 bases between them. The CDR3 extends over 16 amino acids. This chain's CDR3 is CASRPGRTVSTDTQYF. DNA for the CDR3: TGTGCCAGCAGACCAGGGCGGACCGTTAGCACAGATACGCAGTATTTT.

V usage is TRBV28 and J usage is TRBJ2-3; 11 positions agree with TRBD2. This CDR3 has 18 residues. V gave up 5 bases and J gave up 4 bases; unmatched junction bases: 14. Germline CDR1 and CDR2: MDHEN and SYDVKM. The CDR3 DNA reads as TGTGCCAGCAGTCCTAGCGGGGGGCCACGAGCTACCGCAGATACGCAGTATTTT. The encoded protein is CASSPSGGPRATADTQYF.

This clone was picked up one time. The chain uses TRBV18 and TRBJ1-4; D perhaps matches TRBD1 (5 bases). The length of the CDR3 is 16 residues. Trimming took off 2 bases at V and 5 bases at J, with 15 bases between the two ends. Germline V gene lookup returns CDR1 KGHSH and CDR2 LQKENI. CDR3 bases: TGTGCCAGCTCACCAGTCCTTACAGGTCGAAATGAAAAACTGTTTTTT. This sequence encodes CASSPVLTGRNEKLFF.

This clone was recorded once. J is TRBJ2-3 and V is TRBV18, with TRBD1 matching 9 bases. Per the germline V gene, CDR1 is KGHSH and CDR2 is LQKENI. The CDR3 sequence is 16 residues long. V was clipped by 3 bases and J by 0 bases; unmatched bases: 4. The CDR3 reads CASSPKTGGSTDTQYF. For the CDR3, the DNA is TGTGCCAGCTCACCGAAGACAGGGGGAAGCACAGATACGCAGTATTTT.

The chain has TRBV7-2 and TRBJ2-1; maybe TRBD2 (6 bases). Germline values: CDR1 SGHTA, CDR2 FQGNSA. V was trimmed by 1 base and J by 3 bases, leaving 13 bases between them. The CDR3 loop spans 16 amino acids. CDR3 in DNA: TGTGCCAGCAGCTTAGTAGGGACTTCGCACTACAATGAGCAGTTCTTC. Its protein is CASSLVGTSHYNEQFF. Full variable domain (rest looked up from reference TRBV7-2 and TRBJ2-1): GAGVSQSPSNKVTEKGKDVELRCDPISGHTALYWYRQSLGQGLEFLIYFQGNSAPDKSGLPSDRFSAERTGGSVSTLTIQRTQQEDSAVYLCASSLVGTSHYNEQFFGPGTRLTVL.

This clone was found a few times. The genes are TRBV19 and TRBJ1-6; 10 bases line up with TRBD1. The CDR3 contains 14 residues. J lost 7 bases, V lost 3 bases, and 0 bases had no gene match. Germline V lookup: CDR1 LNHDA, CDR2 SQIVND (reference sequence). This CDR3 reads CASSMGQGNSPLHF. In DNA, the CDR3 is TGTGCCAGTAGTATGGGACAGGGGAATTCACCCCTCCACTTT. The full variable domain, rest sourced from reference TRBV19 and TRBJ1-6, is DGGITQSPKYLFRKEGQNVTLSCEQNLNHDAMYWYRQDPGQGLRLIYYSQIVNDFQKGDIAEGYSVSREKKESFPLTVTSAQKNPTAFYLCASSMGQGNSPLHFGNGTRLTVT.

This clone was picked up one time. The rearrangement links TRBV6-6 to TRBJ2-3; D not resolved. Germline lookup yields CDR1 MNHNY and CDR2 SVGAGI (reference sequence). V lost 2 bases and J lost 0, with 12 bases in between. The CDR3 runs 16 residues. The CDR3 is CASSYVGGSSTDTQYF. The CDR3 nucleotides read TGTGCCAGCAGTTACGTCGGCGGTTCTAGCACAGATACGCAGTATTTT.

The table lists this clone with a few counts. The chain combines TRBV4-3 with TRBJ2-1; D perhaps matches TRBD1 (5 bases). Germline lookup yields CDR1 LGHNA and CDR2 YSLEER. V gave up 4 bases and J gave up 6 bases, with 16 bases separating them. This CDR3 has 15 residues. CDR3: CASSPTATAVNEQFF. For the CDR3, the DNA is TGCGCCAGCAGCCCCACCGCGACAGCAGTCAATGAGCAGTTCTTC.

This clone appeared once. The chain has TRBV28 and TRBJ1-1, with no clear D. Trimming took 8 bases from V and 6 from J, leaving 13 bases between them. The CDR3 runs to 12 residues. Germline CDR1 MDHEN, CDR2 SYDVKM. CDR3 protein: CASFPVYAEAFF. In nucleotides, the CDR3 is TGTGCCAGCTTCCCGGTGTATGCTGAAGCTTTCTTT.

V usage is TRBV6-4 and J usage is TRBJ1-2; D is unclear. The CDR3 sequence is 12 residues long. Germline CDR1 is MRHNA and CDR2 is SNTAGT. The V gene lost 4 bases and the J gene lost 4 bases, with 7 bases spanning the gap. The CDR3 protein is CASSGYSYGYTF. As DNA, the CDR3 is TGTGCCAGCAGTGGGTACAGCTATGGCTACACCTTC.

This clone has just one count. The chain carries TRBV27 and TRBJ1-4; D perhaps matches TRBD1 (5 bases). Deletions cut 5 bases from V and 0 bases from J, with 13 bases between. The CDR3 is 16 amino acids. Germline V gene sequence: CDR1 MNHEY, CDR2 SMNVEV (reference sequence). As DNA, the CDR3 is TGTGCCAGCAGTCCCCGACAGCCTGCAACTAATGAAAAACTGTTTTTT. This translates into CASSPRQPATNEKLFF.

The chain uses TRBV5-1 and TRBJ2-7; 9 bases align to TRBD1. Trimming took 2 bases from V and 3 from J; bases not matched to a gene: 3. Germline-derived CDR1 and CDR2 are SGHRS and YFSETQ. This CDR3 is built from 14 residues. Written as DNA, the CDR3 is TGCGCCAGCAGCTTTATGGGACAGGGCTACGAGCAGTACTTC. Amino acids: CASSFMGQGYEQYF.